This T cell receptor beta chain originates from a study of cytomegalovirus exposure and HLA in healthy donors. Background on the study: The study's early data release held around 85 million unique TCRs from HLA-typed donors. The study, taken as a whole, reports: Diagnosis of cytomegalovirus status made by the classifier reportedly showed high specificity and sensitivity.

With 60 Vbeta and 13 Jbeta primers, the PCR was carried out. Libraries were prepared by immunoSEQ multiplex PCR; TCRdb keeps only in-frame clonotypes and omits some of them. The sample is made up of 60,000 or so clones, and the top ten hold approximately 10% of it. A remark on this clone: No antigen is known for it.

The length of the CDR3 is 15 residues. V gave up 0 bases and J gave up 5 bases, with 14 bases separating them. Germline V CDR1 and CDR2: SGDLS, YYNGEE. This sequence originates from a man aged 45-65 years in good health and CMV-seropositive. The source material was PBMCs. The rearrangement uses TRBV9 and TRBJ1-2; D gene uncertain. CDR3 amino acids: CASSVVEGYTYGYTF. In nucleotides, the CDR3 is TGTGCCAGCAGCGTAGTGGAGGGTTATACTTATGGCTACACCTTC.